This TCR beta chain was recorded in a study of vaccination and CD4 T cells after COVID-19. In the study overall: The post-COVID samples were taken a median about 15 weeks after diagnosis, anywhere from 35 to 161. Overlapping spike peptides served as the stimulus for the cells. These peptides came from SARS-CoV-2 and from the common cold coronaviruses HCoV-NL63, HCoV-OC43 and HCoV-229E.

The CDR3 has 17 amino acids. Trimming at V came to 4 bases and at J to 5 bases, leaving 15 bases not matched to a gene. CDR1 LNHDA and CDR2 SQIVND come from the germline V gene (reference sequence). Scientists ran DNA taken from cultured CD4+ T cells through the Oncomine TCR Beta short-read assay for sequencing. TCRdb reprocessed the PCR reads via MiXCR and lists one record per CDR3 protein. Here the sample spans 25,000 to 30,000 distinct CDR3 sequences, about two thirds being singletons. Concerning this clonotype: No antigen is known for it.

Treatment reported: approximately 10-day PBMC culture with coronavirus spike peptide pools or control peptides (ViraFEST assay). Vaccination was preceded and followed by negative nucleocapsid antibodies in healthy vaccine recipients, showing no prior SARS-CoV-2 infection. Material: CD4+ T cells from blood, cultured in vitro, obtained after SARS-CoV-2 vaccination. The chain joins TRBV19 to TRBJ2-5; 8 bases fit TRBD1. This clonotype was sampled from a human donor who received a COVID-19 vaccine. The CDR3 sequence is CASSTSPRGLESETQYF. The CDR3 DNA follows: TGTGCCAGTAGTACCTCCCCCAGGGGGCTGGAGTCGGAGACCCAGTACTTC.